The 28 T cell receptor beta chains below come from one sample, sequenced in a study of blood T cell repertoires in COVID-19. Data came from immunoSEQ multiplex PCR; TCRdb stores just in-frame clones and leaves some out. The table records around 90,000 clones, 88% of them present only once. Input material: peripheral blood. The receptors derive from a man between 45 and 60 years old with COVID-19, enrolled during active disease.

This rearrangement joins TRBV11-2 to TRBJ2-1; 8 positions match TRBD1. Germline V gene lookup returns CDR1 SGHAT and CDR2 FQNNGV. V dropped 2 bases and J dropped 2; count of bases not matched to a gene: 5. The CDR3 totals 16 residues. CDR3 in DNA: TGTGCCAGCAGCTTATCCGGGACAGGTACCTACAATGAGCAGTTCTTC. Amino acids: CASSLSGTGTYNEQFF.

The chain has TRBV7-9 and TRBJ2-5; 13 positions match TRBD2. The CDR3 has 15 amino acids. V shed 5 bases and J 5 bases; nucleotides not matched to a gene: 5. The germline gives CDR1 SEHNR, CDR2 FQNEAQ (reference sequence). CDR3 in amino acids: CASSPLAGGVETQYF. CDR3 bases: TGTGCCAGCAGCCCACTAGCGGGGGGGGTTGAGACCCAGTACTTC.

The chain uses TRBV11-2 and TRBJ1-3, with 9 bases matching TRBD1. Germline values: CDR1 SGHAT, CDR2 FQNNGV. The CDR3 consists of 18 residues. V was pared by 4 bases and J by 0 bases, with 10 bases of the junction left unmatched. The CDR3, as DNA: TGTGCCAGCAGCTGGATGGACAGGGGCCGCTTCTCTGGAAACACCATATATTTT. Protein: CASSWMDRGRFSGNTIYF.

V usage is TRBV27 and J usage is TRBJ1-4; 7 bases are a match to TRBD1. The CDR3 consists of 16 residues. V was pared by 5 bases and J by 3 bases, with 9 bases of the junction left unmatched. Germline CDR1 is MNHEY and CDR2 is SMNVEV (reference sequence). The CDR3 nucleotides are TGTGCCAGCAGTCCAAATGACAGGGTTCCTAATGAAAAACTGTTTTTT. As protein: CASSPNDRVPNEKLFF.

V and J are TRBV28 and TRBJ1-6, with no clear D. The V end lost 2 bases, the J end lost 6 bases, and 8 bases lay between the germline ends. Germline CDR1 is MDHEN and CDR2 is SYDVKM. The CDR3 loop spans 14 amino acids. The CDR3 DNA follows: TGTGCCAGCAGTTTACCCAGGTCTAATTCACCCCTCCACTTT. Its protein is CASSLPRSNSPLHF.

The CDR3 DNA reads TGCGCCAGCAGCCAAGTGACTGAGGGTCAGCCCCAGCATTTT. Protein sequence: CASSQVTEGQPQHF. This chain connects TRBV4-1 to TRBJ1-5; D not resolved. The germline V gene has CDR1 MGHRA and CDR2 YSYEKL. The V end was cut by 1 base, the J end by 6 bases, with 10 bases between. The CDR3 is 14 amino acids.

J is TRBJ1-5 and V is TRBV6-2 or TRBV6-3, with 8 positions matching TRBD1. There are 14 residues in the CDR3. V shed 6 bases and J 6 bases; nucleotides not matched to a gene: 7. Germline-derived CDR1 and CDR2 are MNHEY and SVGEGT. The CDR3 nucleotides are TGTGCCAGCAGCCTCGACAGGGGAGGTCAGCCCCAGCATTTT. Protein product: CASSLDRGGQPQHF.

CDR3 sequence (DNA): TGTGCCAGCACCCCGGGACTAGCGGGGGGGCATACTGAGCAGTTCTTC. This encodes CASTPGLAGGHTEQFF. This chain joins TRBV4-2 and TRBJ2-1, with 16 bases that match TRBD2. V was clipped by 7 bases and J by 9 bases; unmatched bases: 9. This CDR3 is built from 16 residues. Germline loops: CDR1 LGHNA, CDR2 YNFKEQ.

This chain links TRBV7-3 with TRBJ2-1; possible D gene TRBD2, 5 bases. The ends were cut back, 0 bases at V and 0 bases at J, with 6 bases in the middle. Germline V gene lookup returns CDR1 SGHTA and CDR2 FQGTGA. This CDR3 contains 15 residues. The CDR3 DNA reads as TGTGCCAGCAGCTTAACGGGGAGCTCCTACAATGAGCAGTTCTTC. It is translated as CASSLTGSSYNEQFF.

This clone has just one count. CDR3 coding DNA: TGTGCCAGCAGTCCAATACACTACGAGCAGTACTTC. The encoded protein is CASSPIHYEQYF. The V gene is TRBV7-9, the J gene TRBJ2-7, with D hard to call. The V gene's germline CDR1 is SEHNR and CDR2 FQNEAQ (reference sequence). The CDR3 runs to 12 residues. The V end lost 6 bases, the J end lost 3 bases, and 9 bases lay between the germline ends.

J is TRBJ2-7 and V is TRBV10-3, with 11 bases matching TRBD1. The V gene end was trimmed by 0 bases and the J gene end by 6 bases; junction bases not matched to a gene: 7. CDR3 size: 16 residues. Germline values: CDR1 ENHRY, CDR2 SYGVKD. The CDR3 DNA is TGTGCCATCAGTGAGTCGATGGGACAGGGGGTCAGCGAGCAGTACTTC. Its protein product is CAISESMGQGVSEQYF.

The V call is TRBV10-3, the J call TRBJ1-4, with TRBD1 identical over 7 bases. This CDR3 region has 12 residues. Losses at the gene ends were 10 bases for V and 7 bases for J; bases not matched to a gene: 6. Germline loops: CDR1 ENHRY, CDR2 SYGVKD. CDR3 amino acids: CATRQGLEKLFF. The DNA for the CDR3 is TGTGCCACCCGACAGGGACTTGAAAAACTGTTTTTT.

V gene TRBV25-1 combines with J gene TRBJ1-2, with 8 bases that match TRBD1. Germline loops: CDR1 MGHDK, CDR2 SYGVNS. The ends lost 3 bases at V and 8 bases at J; junction bases unmatched: 5. The CDR3 loop spans 13 amino acids. The DNA for the CDR3 is TGTGCCAGCAGTGAGTCAGGGGGCTGGGGCTACACCTTC. It translates to CASSESGGWGYTF.

J is TRBJ1-2 and V is TRBV19, with TRBD1 as a possible D gene (6 bases). Trimming removed 3 bases at V and 7 bases at J, with 15 bases between. The germline V gene has CDR1 LNHDA and CDR2 SQIVND (reference sequence). This CDR3 region has 14 residues. The CDR3 nucleotides are TGTGCCAGTAGTATTTCCAGGGGTCTTAGTGGCTACACCTTC. Its translation is CASSISRGLSGYTF.

V gene TRBV7-9 combines with J gene TRBJ2-2; 9 bases match TRBD1. Per germline, CDR1 SEHNR and CDR2 FQNEAQ (reference sequence). V lost 5 bases and J lost 4; bases outside the gene matches: 8. CDR3 length: 16 residues. CDR3 DNA sequence: TGTGCCAGCAGCCCGGGACAGGGAAAAATCACCGGGGAGCTGTTTTTT. This gives the protein CASSPGQGKITGELFF.

The chain combines TRBV10-3 with TRBJ2-2; D possibly corresponds to TRBD1 (5 bases). V was shortened by 6 bases and J by 1 base, with 12 bases between the two germline ends. The CDR3 loop spans 15 amino acids. Germline CDR1 ENHRY, CDR2 SYGVKD. The CDR3 DNA is TGTGCCATCAGCCTAGAGACAGAGAACACCGGGGAGCTGTTTTTT. Protein product: CAISLETENTGELFF.

The J gene is TRBJ2-7, the V gene TRBV7-2, with D perhaps matching TRBD2 (7 bases). V lost 6 bases, J lost 7 bases, and 22 bases lay in between. CDR1 is SGHTA, CDR2 FQGNSA, per germline. The CDR3 sequence is 15 residues long. The CDR3 region is CASRVGGGRLEEQYF. The CDR3 DNA reads TGTGCCAGCAGAGTCGGCGGGGGCCGCCTGGAAGAGCAGTACTTC.

This sequence joins TRBV9 and TRBJ1-3; D may be TRBD1 (5 bases). Germline CDR1 SGDLS, CDR2 YYNGEE. The CDR3 runs 14 residues. Trimming took 3 bases from V and 0 from J, leaving 7 bases between them. This CDR3 is CASSGQGSGNTIYF. The CDR3 DNA is TGTGCCAGCAGCGGCCAGGGCTCTGGAAACACCATATATTTT.

The rearrangement joins TRBV5-4 to TRBJ1-4; weak D call: TRBD1 (6 bases). Germline CDR1 reads SGHNT; CDR2 reads YYREEE (reference sequence). The CDR3 has 14 amino acids. V gave up 4 bases and J gave up 6 bases, with 13 bases separating them. CDR3 coding DNA: TGTGCCAGCAGCGAGGGGGTTAGGGATGAAAAACTGTTTTTT. It specifies CASSEGVRDEKLFF.

This chain joins TRBV5-1 and TRBJ2-7; D ambiguous. The germline V gene has CDR1 SGHRS and CDR2 YFSETQ. The CDR3 is 14 amino acids. V was pared by 1 base and J by 0 bases, with 8 bases between. In nucleotides, the CDR3 is TGCGCCAGCAGCTTGACAGTTAGCTCCTACGAGCAGTACTTC. Translation gives CASSLTVSSYEQYF.

The chain employs TRBV9 and TRBJ2-3, with TRBD2 identical over 12 bases. The CDR3 is 16 amino acids. Per the germline V gene, CDR1 is SGDLS and CDR2 is YYNGEE. Germline trimming cut 2 bases from V and 6 bases from J; bases unmatched to any gene: 7. The CDR3 loop is CASSVPLAGGIDTQYF. The CDR3 DNA is TGTGCCAGCAGCGTCCCCCTAGCGGGGGGGATCGATACGCAGTATTTT. The full variable domain, its missing parts supplied by reference TRBV9 and TRBJ2-3, is DSGVTQTPKHLITATGQRVTLRCSPRSGDLSVYWYQQSLDQGLQFLIQYYNGEERAKGNILERFSAQQFPDLHSELNLSSLELGDSALYFCASSVPLAGGIDTQYFGPGTRLTVL.

The chain combines TRBV6-5 with TRBJ2-7; possible D gene TRBD1, 6 bases. In germline, CDR1 is MNHEY, CDR2 SVGAGI. The CDR3 totals 13 residues. V was pared by 7 bases and J by 3 bases, with 13 bases between. The chain's CDR3 is CASNAGTFYEQYF. Here the CDR3 DNA reads TGTGCCAGCAATGCCGGGACATTCTACGAGCAGTACTTC.

This clone was observed once. V usage is TRBV28 and J usage is TRBJ1-2; D gene uncertain. The V gene's germline CDR1 is MDHEN and CDR2 SYDVKM. The CDR3 has 15 amino acids. Trimming took 1 base from V and 1 from J, leaving 10 bases between them. The CDR3 sequence: CASSLSGSYNYGYTF. The CDR3 nucleotides read TGTGCCAGCAGTTTATCGGGGTCGTATAACTATGGCTACACCTTC.

The chain recombines TRBV4-1 with TRBJ1-4; 9 bases match TRBD1. Germline V gene sequence: CDR1 MGHRA, CDR2 YSYEKL. V shed 0 bases and J 13 bases; nucleotides not matched to a gene: 9. The CDR3 totals 15 residues. The CDR3 sequence: CASSQEGTGSFGLFF. The DNA of the CDR3 is TGCGCCAGCAGCCAAGAAGGGACAGGGAGTTTCGGACTGTTTTTT.

The chain uses TRBV2 and TRBJ2-2; D call uncertain. Germline V CDR1 and CDR2: SNHLY, FYNNEI. V was clipped by 4 bases and J by 5 bases, with 5 bases between them. The CDR3 has 12 amino acids. The CDR3 loop reads CASSGVTGELFF. DNA for the CDR3: TGTGCCAGCAGTGGAGTTACCGGGGAGCTGTTTTTT.

This chain connects TRBV29-1 to TRBJ1-2; 11 bases are a match to TRBD1. V was pared by 1 base and J by 3 bases, with 19 bases of the junction left unmatched. The CDR3 runs 20 residues. Germline V gene lookup returns CDR1 SQVTM and CDR2 ANQGSEA. CDR3 in amino acids: CSVEGYTADRGRSFDYGYTF. The DNA for the CDR3 is TGCAGCGTTGAAGGCTACACGGCGGACAGGGGGCGGTCTTTTGACTATGGCTACACCTTC. Supplemented by reference TRBV29-1 and TRBJ1-2, the full variable domain reads SAVISQKPSRDICQRGTSLTIQCQVDSQVTMMFWYRQQPGQSLTLIATANQGSEATYESGFVIDKFPISRPNLTFSTLTVSNMSPEDSSIYLCSVEGYTADRGRSFDYGYTFGSGTRLTVV.

The chain employs TRBV29-1 and TRBJ1-1; tentative D call: TRBD1 (5 bases). The CDR3 runs to 14 residues. Per germline, CDR1 SQVTM and CDR2 ANQGSEA. Trimming took off 4 bases at V and 1 base at J, with 13 bases between the two ends. CDR3: CSVATPGKNTEAFF. The DNA of the CDR3 is TGCAGCGTTGCTACCCCAGGGAAGAACACTGAAGCTTTCTTT.

This chain links TRBV24-1 with TRBJ2-1; 9 bases align to TRBD1. CDR3 length equals 14 residues. The germline V gene encodes CDR1 KGHDR and CDR2 SFDVKD. V lost 9 bases to trimming and J lost 7 bases; unmatched junction nucleotides: 9. The CDR3 is CATVWRDRDNEQFF. The CDR3, as DNA: TGTGCCACCGTTTGGCGGGACAGGGATAATGAGCAGTTCTTC.